This T cell receptor beta chain was documented in a study of spatial heterogeneity in lung cancer. Study overall: The donors, about 78 patients with untreated early-stage non-small cell lung cancer, provided the samples. Where present, follow-up PBMC were sequenced a median of about 2 years after resection. In raw reads, more than 9.5 appearances on average were recorded for each unique TCR and UMI combination.

Time point meaning: blood at routine non-recurrence follow-up after resection. Frozen PBMC, nontumor lung or tumor provided whole RNA, which was sequenced unsorted. This clonotype was seen at least ten times. The CDR3 contains 17 residues. Trimming stripped 6 bases from V and 5 bases from J, with 23 bases between. Germline CDR1 MNHNY, CDR2 SVGAGI (reference sequence). Individual TCR cDNA molecules each bore their own unique molecular identifier. TCRdb recomputed calls from the 5' RACE reads with MiXCR, one row per CDR3 protein. Of 50,000 to 60,000 distinct CDR3 sequences listed, 6.5% to 7.5% are singletons.

This chain joins TRBV6-6 and TRBJ2-1; D possibly matches TRBD1 or TRBD2 (5 bases each). The receptor was isolated from a female donor with early-stage non-small cell lung cancer. Sequencing was performed on PBMCs, taken at follow-up. The CDR3 DNA reads as TGTGCCAGCAGCCCCAAACGGGCCTTCGGGGCTAACAATGAGCAGTTCTTC. This codes for CASSPKRAFGANNEQFF.